This T cell receptor (beta chain) comes out of a study of human CD8 memory T cell subsets. UMI-labeled 5' RACE produced the TCR beta libraries. After re-calling the 5' RACE reads, TCRdb lists one entry per CDR3 protein, DNA absent. This listing includes approximately 7,000 distinct CDR3 sequences. Frequency places this clonotype as medium-sized. CDR1 is SQVTM, CDR2 ANQGSEA, per germline. This CDR3 comprises 17 residues. Stem-like memory CD8+ T cells (TSTEM) were CCR7+ PD-1- TIGIT-. The sequenced sample was CD8+ stem-like memory T cells (TSCM and TCM) sorted from PBMCs. Subset denoted: stem-like memory CD8 T cells (TSTEM), CCR7+ PD-1- TIGIT-. This receptor was taken from a human donor in good health. V gene TRBV29-1 combines with J gene TRBJ1-5; TCRdb gives TRBD1 as the D gene, but with no DNA this cannot be confirmed. This CDR3 is CTCWGGQGPSANQPQHF.